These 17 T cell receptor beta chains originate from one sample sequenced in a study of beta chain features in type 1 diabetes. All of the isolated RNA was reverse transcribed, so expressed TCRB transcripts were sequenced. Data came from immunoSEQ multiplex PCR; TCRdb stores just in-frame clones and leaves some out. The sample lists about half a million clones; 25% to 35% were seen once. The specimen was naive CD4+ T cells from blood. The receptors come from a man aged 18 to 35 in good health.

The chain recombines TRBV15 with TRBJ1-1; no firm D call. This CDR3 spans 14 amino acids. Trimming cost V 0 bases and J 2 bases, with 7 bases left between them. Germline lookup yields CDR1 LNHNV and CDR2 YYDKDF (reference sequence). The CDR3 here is CATSRDPVNTEAFF. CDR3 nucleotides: TGTGCCACCAGCAGAGATCCGGTAAACACTGAAGCTTTCTTT.

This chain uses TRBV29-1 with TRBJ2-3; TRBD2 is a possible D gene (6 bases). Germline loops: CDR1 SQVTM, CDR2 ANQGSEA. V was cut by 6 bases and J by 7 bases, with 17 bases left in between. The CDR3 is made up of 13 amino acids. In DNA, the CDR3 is TGCAGCGTCGATGGGGGACTCCGGTATACGCAGTATTTT. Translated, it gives CSVDGGLRYTQYF.

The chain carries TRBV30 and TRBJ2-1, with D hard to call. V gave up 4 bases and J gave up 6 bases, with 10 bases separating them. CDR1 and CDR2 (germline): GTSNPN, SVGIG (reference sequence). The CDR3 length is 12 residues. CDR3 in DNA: TGTGCCTGGACCACATACGGCAATGAGCAGTTCTTC. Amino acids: CAWTTYGNEQFF.

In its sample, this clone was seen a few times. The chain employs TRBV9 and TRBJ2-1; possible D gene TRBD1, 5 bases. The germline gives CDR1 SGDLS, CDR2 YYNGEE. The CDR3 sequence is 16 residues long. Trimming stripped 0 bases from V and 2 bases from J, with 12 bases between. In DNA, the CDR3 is TGTGCCAGCAGCGTAGCAAGCGTAGGGGCCTACAATGAGCAGTTCTTC. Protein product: CASSVASVGAYNEQFF.

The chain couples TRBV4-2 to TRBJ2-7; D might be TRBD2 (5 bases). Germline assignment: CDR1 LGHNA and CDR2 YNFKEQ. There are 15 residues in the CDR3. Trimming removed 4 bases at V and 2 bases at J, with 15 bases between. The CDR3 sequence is CASSRPDLGAYEQYF. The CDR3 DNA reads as TGTGCCAGCAGCCGCCCCGACCTCGGGGCCTACGAGCAGTACTTC.

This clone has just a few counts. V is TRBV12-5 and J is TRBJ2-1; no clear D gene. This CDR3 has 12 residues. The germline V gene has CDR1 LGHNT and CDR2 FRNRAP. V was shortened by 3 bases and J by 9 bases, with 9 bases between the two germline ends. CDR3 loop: CASGFRASEQFF. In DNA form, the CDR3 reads TGTGCTAGTGGTTTTCGGGCGAGTGAGCAGTTCTTC.

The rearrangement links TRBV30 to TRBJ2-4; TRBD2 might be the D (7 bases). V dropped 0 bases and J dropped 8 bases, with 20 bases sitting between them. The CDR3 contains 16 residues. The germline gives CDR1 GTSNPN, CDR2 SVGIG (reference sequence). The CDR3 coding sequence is TGTGCCTGGAGTGTCAAGCGGGAAAACAGGGCCCACATTCAGTACTTC. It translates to CAWSVKRENRAHIQYF.

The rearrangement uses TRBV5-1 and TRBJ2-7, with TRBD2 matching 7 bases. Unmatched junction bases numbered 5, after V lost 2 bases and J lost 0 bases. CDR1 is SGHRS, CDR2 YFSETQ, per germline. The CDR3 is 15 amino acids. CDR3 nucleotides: TGCGCCAGCAGCTTAGGCGGGAGTGCCTCCTACGAGCAGTACTTC. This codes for CASSLGGSASYEQYF.

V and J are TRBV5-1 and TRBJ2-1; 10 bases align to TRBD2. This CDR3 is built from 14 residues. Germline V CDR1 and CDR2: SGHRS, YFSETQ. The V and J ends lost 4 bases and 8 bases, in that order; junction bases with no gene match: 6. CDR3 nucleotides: TGCGCCAGCAGCGGGGGACTAGCGAGCGATGAGCAGTTCTTC. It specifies CASSGGLASDEQFF.

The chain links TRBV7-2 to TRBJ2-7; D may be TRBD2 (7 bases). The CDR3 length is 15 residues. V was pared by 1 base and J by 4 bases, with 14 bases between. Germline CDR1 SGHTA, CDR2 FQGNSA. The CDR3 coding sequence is TGTGCCAGCAGCTTAGTGGCAGGGAGGGGGTACGAGCAGTACTTC. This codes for CASSLVAGRGYEQYF. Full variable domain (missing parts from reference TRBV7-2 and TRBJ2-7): GAGVSQSPSNKVTEKGKDVELRCDPISGHTALYWYRQSLGQGLEFLIYFQGNSAPDKSGLPSDRFSAERTGGSVSTLTIQRTQQEDSAVYLCASSLVAGRGYEQYFGPGTRLTVT.

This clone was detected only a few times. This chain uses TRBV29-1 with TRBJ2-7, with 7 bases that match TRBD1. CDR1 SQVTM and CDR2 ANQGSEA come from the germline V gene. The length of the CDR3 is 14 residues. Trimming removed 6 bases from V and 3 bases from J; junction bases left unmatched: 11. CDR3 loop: CSVPPGQNVYEQYF. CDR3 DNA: TGCAGCGTGCCTCCGGGACAGAATGTCTACGAGCAGTACTTC.

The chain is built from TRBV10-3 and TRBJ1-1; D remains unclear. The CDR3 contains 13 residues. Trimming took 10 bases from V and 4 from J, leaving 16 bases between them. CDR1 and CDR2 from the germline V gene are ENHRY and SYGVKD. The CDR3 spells CATTREGGTEAFF. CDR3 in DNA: TGTGCCACCACACGGGAGGGCGGCACTGAAGCTTTCTTT.

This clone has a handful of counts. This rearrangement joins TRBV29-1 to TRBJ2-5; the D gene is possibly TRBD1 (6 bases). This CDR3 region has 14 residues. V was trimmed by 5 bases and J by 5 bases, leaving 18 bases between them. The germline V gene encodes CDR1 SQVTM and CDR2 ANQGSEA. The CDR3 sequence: CSVPKGAGVETQYF. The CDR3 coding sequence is TGCAGCGTTCCGAAAGGAGCAGGGGTGGAGACCCAGTACTTC.

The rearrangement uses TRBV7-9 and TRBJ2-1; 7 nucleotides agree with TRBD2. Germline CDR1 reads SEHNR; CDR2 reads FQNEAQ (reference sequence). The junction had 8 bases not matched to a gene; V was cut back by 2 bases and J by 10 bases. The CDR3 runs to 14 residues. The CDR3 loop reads CASSLMAGEGEQFF. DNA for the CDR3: TGTGCCAGCAGCTTAATGGCGGGAGAGGGAGAGCAGTTCTTC.

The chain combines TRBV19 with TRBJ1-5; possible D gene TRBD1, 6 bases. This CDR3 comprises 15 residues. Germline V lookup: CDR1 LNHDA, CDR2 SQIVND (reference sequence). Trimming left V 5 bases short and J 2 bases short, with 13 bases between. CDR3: CASSLQGTRNQPQHF. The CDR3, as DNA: TGTGCCAGTAGTTTACAGGGTACGCGCAATCAGCCCCAGCATTTT.

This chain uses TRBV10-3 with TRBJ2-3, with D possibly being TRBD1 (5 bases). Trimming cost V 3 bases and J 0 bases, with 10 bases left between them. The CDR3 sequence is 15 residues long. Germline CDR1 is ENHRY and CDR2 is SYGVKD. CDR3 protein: CAISDRDSSTDTQYF. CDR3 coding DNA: TGTGCCATCAGTGACAGGGATTCTAGCACAGATACGCAGTATTTT.

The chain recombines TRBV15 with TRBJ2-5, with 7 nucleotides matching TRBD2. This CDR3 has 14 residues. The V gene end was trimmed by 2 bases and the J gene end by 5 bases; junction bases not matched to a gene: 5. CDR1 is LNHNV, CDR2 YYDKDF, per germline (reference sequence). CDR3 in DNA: TGTGCCACCAGCAGAACTAGCGAAGGGGAGACCCAGTACTTC. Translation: CATSRTSEGETQYF.